These 25 T cell receptor beta chains came from one sample sequenced in a study of T-cell memory formation after mild COVID-19. MiXCR, run by TCRdb on the 5' RACE reads, gives a single entry per CDR3 protein. Among roughly 120,000 distinct CDR3 sequences listed, 15% to 20% were seen once. Sequenced sample: PBMCs or a T cell subset sorted from them (not recorded which). The origin of the receptors is an adult woman who had mild COVID-19 (a few samples of this study predate the infection). Cell type and time point are not known.

The J gene is TRBJ1-5, the V gene TRBV12-3 or TRBV12-4; D remains ambiguous. The CDR3 is 15 residues long. The germline V and J ends were trimmed by 6 bases and 6 bases, with 18 bases remaining between them. The CDR3 sequence is CASSLDSPARQPQHF. The CDR3 bases are TGTGCCAGCAGCCTTGACTCACCAGCACGTCAGCCCCAGCATTTT.

This clonotype was seen a few times. V usage is TRBV5-6 and J usage is TRBJ2-3, with D unresolved. Germline-derived CDR1 and CDR2 are SGHDT and YYEEEE. With 4 bases removed from V and 1 base from J, the gap between germline ends came to 13 bases. The CDR3 length is 15 residues. DNA of the CDR3: TGTGCCAGCAGCCCAAAGCGTTCCGGCACAGATACGCAGTATTTT. It specifies CASSPKRSGTDTQYF.

The chain recombines TRBV2 with TRBJ1-6; no clear D. There are 17 residues in the CDR3. CDR1 and CDR2 (germline): SNHLY, FYNNEI. Trimming pared 3 bases from V and 4 bases from J, leaving 16 bases between. The CDR3 loop is CASSDWGDDTYNSPLHF. CDR3 nucleotide sequence: TGTGCCAGCAGTGATTGGGGAGATGACACATATAATTCACCCCTCCACTTT.

This clonotype was observed a few times. This rearrangement joins TRBV5-6 to TRBJ2-7, with D perhaps given as TRBD1 or TRBD2 (5 bases each). The CDR3 consists of 14 residues. From germline, CDR1 is SGHDT and CDR2 YYEEEE. V lost 2 bases, J lost 5 bases, and 14 bases lay in between. CDR3 residues: CASSFRGRTNEQYF. CDR3 bases: TGTGCCAGCAGCTTCCGGGGCAGGACGAACGAGCAGTACTTC.

J is TRBJ2-1 and V is TRBV9; D call uncertain. V gave up 0 bases and J gave up 9 bases, with 13 bases separating them. The CDR3 is made up of 14 amino acids. Germline-derived CDR1 and CDR2 are SGDLS and YYNGEE. CDR3: CASSVDRRLGEQFF. In nucleotides, the CDR3 is TGTGCCAGCAGCGTAGACCGCAGGTTGGGTGAGCAGTTCTTC.

The V gene is TRBV20-1, the J gene TRBJ1-1; TRBD1 might be the D (5 bases). Trimming removed 3 bases at V and 0 bases at J, with 14 bases between. The V gene's germline CDR1 is DFQATT and CDR2 SNEGSKA (reference sequence). This CDR3 is 15 amino acids long. The CDR3 loop reads CSARPTGRMNTEAFF. The CDR3 DNA reads as TGCAGTGCTAGGCCTACAGGTCGGATGAACACTGAAGCTTTCTTT.

This clonotype was recorded many times. The rearrangement joins TRBV7-2 to TRBJ1-5, with 7 bases aligning to TRBD1. The trim removed 6 bases at V and 7 bases at J, leaving 6 bases unmatched. Germline V CDR1 and CDR2: SGHTA, FQGNSA. The CDR3 is made up of 13 amino acids. This chain's CDR3 is CASSIRGEQPQHF. CDR3 nucleotide sequence: TGTGCCAGCAGTATCAGGGGGGAACAGCCCCAGCATTTT.

This clonotype was counted between two and nine times. The V and J genes are TRBV13 and TRBJ1-1; no definite D call. This CDR3 spans 14 amino acids. Trimming removed 1 base from V and 4 bases from J, with 10 bases in between. CDR1 is PRHDT and CDR2 is FYEKMQ in the germline V gene (reference sequence). CDR3 amino acids: CASSLAVGGTEAFF. In DNA, the CDR3 is TGTGCCAGCAGCTTAGCGGTCGGTGGCACTGAAGCTTTCTTT.

This clonotype was detected only a few times. V is TRBV7-2 and J is TRBJ2-3; D possibly matches TRBD1 or TRBD2 (6 bases each). Germline CDR1 SGHTA, CDR2 FQGNSA. Trimming pared 2 bases from V and 1 base from J, leaving 10 bases between. The CDR3 covers 15 residues. This chain's CDR3 is CASSLWGAGTDTQYF. CDR3 DNA sequence: TGTGCCAGCAGCTTATGGGGGGCTGGCACAGATACGCAGTATTTT.

This clonotype has a handful of counts. This rearrangement joins TRBV18 to TRBJ1-5; TRBD1 might be the D (6 bases). Germline CDR1 is KGHSH and CDR2 is LQKENI. CDR3 length equals 16 residues. Trimming cost V 6 bases and J 0 bases, with 15 bases left between them. The CDR3, as DNA: TGTGCCAGCTCGCGAGAAGGGGGGTTTAGCAATCAGCCCCAGCATTTT. Translated: CASSREGGFSNQPQHF.

V gene TRBV20-1 combines with J gene TRBJ2-5, with 9 bases that match TRBD2. In germline, CDR1 is DFQATT, CDR2 SNEGSKA (reference sequence). This CDR3 is built from 14 residues. Losses at the gene ends were 2 bases for V and 1 base for J; bases not matched to a gene: 2. CDR3 nucleotides: TGCAGTGCTAGAACGACTAGCGGCCAAGAGACCCAGTACTTC. Protein: CSARTTSGQETQYF.

CDR3 amino acids: CASSEGGATFF. CDR3 DNA: TGTGCCAGCAGCGAGGGGGGGGCTACGTTCTTC. The chain links TRBV7-9 to TRBJ2-1, with D perhaps matching TRBD2 (7 bases). CDR3 length: 11 amino acids. Deletions cut 5 bases from V and 15 bases from J, with 14 bases between. Germline CDR1 reads SEHNR; CDR2 reads FQNEAQ (reference sequence). Full variable domain (rest looked up from reference TRBV7-9 and TRBJ2-1): DTGVSQNPRHKITKRGQNVTFRCDPISEHNRLYWYRQTLGQGPEFLTYFQNEAQLEKSRLLSDRFSAERPKGSFSTLEIQRTEQGDSAMYLCASSEGGATFFGPGTRLTVL.

In this sample, this clonotype turned up a few times. The chain is built from TRBV6-6 and TRBJ2-7; 10 positions agree with TRBD1. After removal of 8 bases from V and 3 bases from J, the junction contained 7 bases not matched to a gene. Germline CDR1 and CDR2: MNHNY and SVGAGI (reference sequence). The CDR3 runs to 14 residues. This CDR3 is CASGTGTGVYEQYF. CDR3 bases: TGTGCCAGCGGTACCGGGACAGGGGTCTACGAGCAGTACTTC.

This clonotype was observed a handful of times. The chain couples TRBV10-3 to TRBJ2-7; TRBD1 agrees at 9 bases. The CDR3 is 13 residues long. Germline loops: CDR1 ENHRY, CDR2 SYGVKD. J lost 7 bases, V lost 6 bases, and 7 bases had no gene match. This chain's CDR3 is CAIRGTGGEEQYF. As DNA, the CDR3 is TGTGCCATCAGGGGAACAGGGGGCGAAGAGCAGTACTTC.

This clonotype was recorded a few times. Germline and junction disagree at one end, which may indicate a read error. This sequence joins TRBV29-1 and TRBJ2-1; D ambiguous. The CDR3 has 12 amino acids. The V gene's germline CDR1 is SQVTM and CDR2 ANQGSEA. The CDR3 loop is CSVEDRQPERFF. The DNA for the CDR3 is TGCAGCGTTGAAGATCGCCAGCCGGAGCGGTTCTTC.

V and J are TRBV12-3 or TRBV12-4 and TRBJ2-7; TRBD2 agrees at 8 bases. The CDR3 extends over 16 amino acids. The junction had 11 bases not matched to a gene; V was cut back by 3 bases and J by 4 bases. The CDR3 reads CASSFEHRSGSYEQYF. CDR3 coding DNA: TGTGCCAGCAGTTTTGAGCATCGAAGCGGGAGTTACGAGCAGTACTTC.

The chain is built from TRBV27 and TRBJ2-1, with 11 nucleotides matching TRBD2. From germline, CDR1 is MNHEY and CDR2 SMNVEV (reference sequence). V lost 8 bases, J lost 0 bases, and 24 bases stayed unmatched. The CDR3 contains 22 residues. In nucleotides, the CDR3 is TGTGCCAGCCATCTATCGCCGGGGCTAGCGGGGGGACCTCCGGGCTCCTACAATGAGCAGTTCTTC. This codes for CASHLSPGLAGGPPGSYNEQFF.

Only a few counts were recorded for this clonotype. This chain connects TRBV18 to TRBJ2-5; no firm D call. Trimming took off 2 bases at V and 4 bases at J, with 14 bases between the two ends. CDR3 size: 15 residues. Germline values: CDR1 KGHSH, CDR2 LQKENI. The CDR3: CASSPTGSPGETQYF. CDR3 DNA: TGTGCCAGCTCACCAACCGGGTCCCCGGGAGAGACCCAGTACTTC. Together with reference TRBV18 and TRBJ2-5, the CDR3 gives the full variable domain: NAGVMQNPRHLVRRRGQEARLRCSPMKGHSHVYWYRQLPEEGLKFMVYLQKENIIDESGMPKERFSAEFPKEGPSILRIQQVVRGDSAAYFCASSPTGSPGETQYFGPGTRLLVL.

V and J are TRBV5-1 and TRBJ2-4; 8 positions agree with TRBD1. The junction had 7 bases not matched to a gene; V was cut back by 4 bases and J by 1 base. CDR3 length: 16 amino acids. The germline gives CDR1 SGHRS, CDR2 YFSETQ. CDR3 nucleotide sequence: TGCGCCAGCAGCGCTCGGACAGGGTTGGCCAAAAACATTCAGTACTTC. Residues: CASSARTGLAKNIQYF.

The rearrangement joins TRBV7-2 to TRBJ2-3; D is perhaps TRBD2 (5 bases). There are 16 residues in the CDR3. V lost 5 bases and J lost 1, with 16 bases in between. The V gene's germline CDR1 is SGHTA and CDR2 FQGNSA. The CDR3 region is CASSLDRLAGTDTQYF. The CDR3 DNA sequence: TGTGCCAGCAGCCTAGACCGGCTAGCAGGCACAGATACGCAGTATTTT.

This clonotype appeared a few times. The genes are TRBV4-1 and TRBJ2-1; D not certain. The CDR3 totals 16 residues. The germline V and J ends were trimmed by 0 bases and 0 bases, with 9 bases remaining between them. CDR1 is MGHRA and CDR2 is YSYEKL in the germline V gene. The CDR3 loop reads CASSQETISSYNEQFF. The CDR3 DNA follows: TGCGCCAGCAGCCAAGAAACTATCAGCTCCTACAATGAGCAGTTCTTC.

Concerning this clonotype: Relative to the germline gene, one junction end is altered; a read error may explain this. The rearrangement links TRBV29-1 to TRBJ1-3; 7 bases are shared with TRBD1. The CDR3 is made up of 13 amino acids. Germline values: CDR1 SQVTM, CDR2 ANQGSEA. The CDR3 is CSVGQGAGNTIYF. The CDR3, as DNA: TGCAGCGTTGGACAGGGAGCTGGTAACACCATATATTTT.

The chain couples TRBV12-3 or TRBV12-4 to TRBJ2-2; D is possibly TRBD1 (5 bases). V was cut by 6 bases and J by 5 bases, with 7 bases left in between. This CDR3 has 12 residues. The CDR3 DNA reads TGTGCCAGCAGCACAGGAACCGGGGAGCTGTTTTTT. Protein: CASSTGTGELFF.

This clonotype was seen a few times. The CDR3 reads CATRPGQGSYEQYF. The CDR3 coding sequence is TGTGCCACTAGACCGGGACAGGGGTCCTACGAGCAGTACTTC. V is TRBV15 and J is TRBJ2-7, with 10 positions matching TRBD1. The CDR3 is made up of 14 amino acids. Germline-derived CDR1 and CDR2 are LNHNV and YYDKDF (reference sequence). Trimming cost V 9 bases and J 1 base; bases outside gene matches: 6.

The rearrangement joins TRBV5-4 to TRBJ2-7; D unclear. The CDR3 extends over 16 amino acids. Trimming took off 0 bases at V and 7 bases at J, with 20 bases between the two ends. In germline, CDR1 is SGHNT, CDR2 YYREEE (reference sequence). The CDR3: CASSLEGPLSVEEQYF. As DNA, the CDR3 is TGTGCCAGCAGCTTGGAAGGGCCCTTGTCTGTCGAGGAGCAGTACTTC.